A single sample is the source of the 24 T cell receptor beta chains below, sequenced in a study of T cells in Graves' hyperthyroidism and ophthalmopathy. The investigators amplified TCR beta CDR3 regions from RNA transcripts. The HTBI set primed first-round TCR CDR3 RT-PCR. TCRdb passed the multiplex PCR reads through MiXCR, listing each CDR3 protein once. The sample records over 250,000 distinct CDR3 sequences, less than 30% being singletons. The sample was blood. Source of these receptors: a man in his forties with Graves' hyperthyroidism that later progressed to Graves' ophthalmopathy.

The V and J genes are TRBV28 and TRBJ1-5, with TRBD1 as a possible D gene (5 bases). V was cut by 2 bases and J by 5 bases, with 22 bases left in between. In germline, CDR1 is MDHEN, CDR2 SYDVKM. The CDR3 has 18 amino acids. In DNA form, the CDR3 reads TGTGCCAGCAGTTTAGTTTCGCCTCGGGGCGCAGGGCATCAGCCCCAGCATTTT. As protein: CASSLVSPRGAGHQPQHF.

V gene TRBV6-2 or TRBV6-3 combines with J gene TRBJ2-7, with a weak D call TRBD1 (5 bases). In germline, CDR1 is MNHEY, CDR2 SVGEGT. The CDR3 sequence is 16 residues long. Trimming left V 0 bases short and J 6 bases short, with 18 bases between. CDR3 DNA: TGTGCCAGCAGTTACTCGGCAGGGATTACAACAGGCGAGCAGTACTTC. Its protein is CASSYSAGITTGEQYF.

This clonotype was observed at least ten times. The chain joins TRBV9 to TRBJ1-2, with TRBD1 identical over 7 bases. Germline V CDR1 and CDR2: SGDLS, YYNGEE. The CDR3 totals 15 residues. V shed 0 bases and J 2 bases; nucleotides not matched to a gene: 4. The CDR3 reads CASSVALDRNYGYTF. DNA for the CDR3: TGTGCCAGCAGCGTAGCGTTGGACAGGAACTATGGCTACACCTTC.

In its sample, this clonotype was seen many times. J is TRBJ2-7 and V is TRBV10-3; D gene unclear. Germline lookup yields CDR1 ENHRY and CDR2 SYGVKD. V was shortened by 8 bases and J by 2 bases, with 13 bases between the two germline ends. This CDR3 is built from 13 residues. The CDR3 nucleotides are TGTGCCATCCCCGGACGAAATCCCTACGAGCAGTACTTC. It encodes CAIPGRNPYEQYF.

This clonotype showed up many times. CDR3 residues: CASSPPGRNTEAFF. The CDR3 DNA follows: TGTGCCAGCTCACCCCCGGGGCGGAACACTGAAGCTTTCTTT. This chain connects TRBV18 to TRBJ1-1, with D maybe TRBD1 (5 bases). Trimming cost V 3 bases and J 1 base, with 9 bases left between them. Germline-derived CDR1 and CDR2 are KGHSH and LQKENI. This CDR3 is 14 amino acids long. The full variable domain, in which reference TRBV18 and TRBJ1-1 provide the parts outside the CDR3, is NAGVMQNPRHLVRRRGQEARLRCSPMKGHSHVYWYRQLPEEGLKFMVYLQKENIIDESGMPKERFSAEFPKEGPSILRIQQVVRGDSAAYFCASSPPGRNTEAFFGQGTRLTVV.

This clonotype has only a few counts. The chain uses TRBV6-1 and TRBJ1-3; D is undetermined. Trimming cost V 3 bases and J 4 bases, with 13 bases left between them. The CDR3 sequence is 15 residues long. CDR1 is MNHNS and CDR2 is SASEGT in the germline V gene. CDR3 loop: CASSDRTSRGNTIYF. CDR3 bases: TGTGCCAGCAGTGACCGGACCTCAAGAGGAAACACCATATATTTT.

This clonotype was counted between two and nine times. J is TRBJ2-1 and V is TRBV18; 10 positions agree with TRBD2. This CDR3 comprises 17 residues. Germline CDR1 is KGHSH and CDR2 is LQKENI. The V segment lost 0 bases and the J segment 9 bases; nucleotides outside the gene matches: 11. The CDR3 sequence: CASSPPQGLAGVSEQFF. For the CDR3, the DNA is TGTGCCAGCTCACCACCCCAAGGTCTAGCGGGAGTCTCTGAGCAGTTCTTC. Supplemented by reference TRBV18 and TRBJ2-1, the full variable domain reads NAGVMQNPRHLVRRRGQEARLRCSPMKGHSHVYWYRQLPEEGLKFMVYLQKENIIDESGMPKERFSAEFPKEGPSILRIQQVVRGDSAAYFCASSPPQGLAGVSEQFFGPGTRLTVL.

On this clonotype: A read error is possible here, since a much larger clone lies one base away. CDR3 in DNA: TGTGCCAGCAGCCGCCACGGTCCGGAAGGGACCCAGTACTTC. It translates to CASSRHGPEGTQYF. This rearrangement joins TRBV3-1 to TRBJ2-5; no reliable D call. The V gene's germline CDR1 is LGHDT and CDR2 YNNKEL (reference sequence). The CDR3 consists of 14 residues. The V gene lost 4 bases and the J gene lost 7 bases, with 16 bases spanning the gap.

The V call is TRBV6-1, the J call TRBJ2-7; D is perhaps TRBD2 (6 bases). With 5 bases removed from V and 6 bases from J, the gap between germline ends came to 23 bases. The CDR3 spans 16 residues. The germline gives CDR1 MNHNS, CDR2 SASEGT. The CDR3 loop is CASSTLTGTSEGEQYF. CDR3 nucleotide sequence: TGTGCCAGCAGTACCTTAACCGGGACTTCTGAGGGCGAGCAGTACTTC.

This clonotype was observed at least ten times. The rearrangement uses TRBV19 and TRBJ2-7; TRBD2 agrees at 8 bases. The CDR3 covers 15 residues. V lost 4 bases and J lost 3; bases outside the gene matches: 8. Per the germline V gene, CDR1 is LNHDA and CDR2 is SQIVND (reference sequence). Here the CDR3 reads CASSTKSGSFYEQYF. CDR3 nucleotides: TGTGCCAGTAGTACTAAAAGCGGGAGCTTCTACGAGCAGTACTTC.

Turning to this clonotype: At one end, the junction sequence differs from germline, possibly due to a read error. The chain employs TRBV28 and TRBJ2-6; possible D gene TRBD1, 5 bases. Germline-derived CDR1 and CDR2 are MDHEN and SYDVKM. CDR3 length: 14 amino acids. This chain's CDR3 is CASRSDIGANVLAF. As DNA, the CDR3 is TGTGCCAGCCGCTCGGATATTGGGGCCAACGTCCTGGCTTTC.

The sample holds many counts of this clonotype. This chain joins TRBV6-5 and TRBJ1-1; the match to TRBD1 covers 11 bases. The J segment lost 5 bases and the V segment lost 4 bases, leaving 6 bases of the junction unmatched. This CDR3 comprises 15 residues. CDR1 and CDR2 (germline): MNHEY, SVGAGI. The CDR3 DNA follows: TGTGCCAGCAGTTCCCCCGGGACAGGGGGGACTGAAGCTTTCTTT. Encoded protein: CASSSPGTGGTEAFF.

This clonotype has at least ten counts. The chain employs TRBV12-3 or TRBV12-4 and TRBJ2-7; no clear D gene. This CDR3 spans 12 amino acids. V was shortened by 6 bases and J by 4 bases, with 10 bases between the two germline ends. For the CDR3, the DNA is TGTGCCAGCAGCCAACATAATTACGAGCAGTACTTC. It is translated as CASSQHNYEQYF.

This clonotype was recorded many times. The CDR3 sequence is CASSELTLRETQYF. CDR3 DNA: TGTGCCAGCAGTGAGTTGACACTCCGAGAGACCCAGTACTTC. The rearrangement joins TRBV2 to TRBJ2-5; D is undetermined. V shed 3 bases and J shed 4 bases, with 12 bases lying between them. Germline V gene data show CDR1 as SNHLY and CDR2 as FYNNEI. This CDR3 is built from 14 residues.

This clonotype was seen ten or more times. The J gene is TRBJ1-5, the V gene TRBV7-9; D call uncertain. This CDR3 region has 14 residues. Germline loops: CDR1 SEHNR, CDR2 FQNEAQ (reference sequence). The V end lost 0 bases, the J end lost 7 bases, and 10 bases lay between the germline ends. CDR3 region: CASSLAREGQPQHF. The DNA of the CDR3 is TGTGCCAGCAGCTTAGCGCGGGAAGGCCAGCCCCAGCATTTT.

This clonotype appeared many times. Mismatch with germline at one junction end may stem from a read error. V is TRBV20-1 and J is TRBJ2-6; 7 bases fit TRBD1. The CDR3 loop spans 15 amino acids. Germline V gene lookup returns CDR1 DFQATT and CDR2 SNEGSKA (reference sequence). The CDR3: CSAKTGSSGANALTF. The CDR3 bases are TGCAGTGCTAAGACAGGGAGCTCTGGGGCCAACGCCCTGACTTTC.

This clonotype has ten or more counts. V is TRBV20-1 and J is TRBJ2-7, with no clear D. V gave up 3 bases and J gave up 2 bases, with 17 bases separating them. Germline values: CDR1 DFQATT, CDR2 SNEGSKA (reference sequence). The CDR3 totals 15 residues. CDR3 nucleotide sequence: TGCAGTGCTAGGCTAGATAAATCCCCCCCCTACGAGCAGTACTTC. Amino acids: CSARLDKSPPYEQYF.

The rearrangement joins TRBV6-2 or TRBV6-3 to TRBJ1-2, with a possible D match to TRBD1 (6 bases). The germline gives CDR1 MNHEY, CDR2 SVGEGT. Trimming cost V 4 bases and J 8 bases, with 17 bases left between them. The CDR3 runs 14 residues. The CDR3 DNA follows: TGTGCCAGCAGTTGGACAGCGAGGGGCCGAGGCTACACCTTC. This codes for CASSWTARGRGYTF.

This clonotype was counted many times. This rearrangement joins TRBV9 to TRBJ2-7; D is perhaps TRBD1 or TRBD2 (5 bases each). Looked up from germline, CDR1 is SGDLS and CDR2 is YYNGEE. V lost 3 bases and J 5 bases, leaving 15 bases between the germline ends. CDR3 length: 14 residues. This CDR3 is CASSALPGLDEQYF. The CDR3, as DNA: TGTGCCAGCAGCGCCCTACCGGGGCTGGACGAGCAGTACTTC.

Many counts were recorded for this clonotype. V gene TRBV4-1 combines with J gene TRBJ2-2; no firm D call. V lost 4 bases, J lost 2 bases, and 14 bases lay in between. The germline CDR1 and CDR2 sequences are MGHRA and YSYEKL. The CDR3 has 16 amino acids. CDR3: CASSPRPIPNTGELFF. CDR3 in DNA: TGCGCCAGCAGCCCCCGGCCAATTCCTAACACCGGGGAGCTGTTTTTT.

This clonotype was recorded a few times. The chain joins TRBV28 to TRBJ1-1; D remains ambiguous. The germline CDR1 and CDR2 sequences are MDHEN and SYDVKM. V lost 8 bases to trimming and J lost 4 bases, with 11 bases between them. This CDR3 has 12 residues. The CDR3 is CASGVGGTEAFF. As DNA, the CDR3 is TGTGCCAGCGGCGTTGGCGGCACTGAAGCTTTCTTT.

This clonotype was counted ten times or more. The rearrangement links TRBV6-1 to TRBJ2-2; either TRBD1 or TRBD2 may fit D (6 bases each). This CDR3 is built from 17 residues. Between the trimmed V and J ends, which lost 0 bases and 6 bases, there was a span of 17 bases. Germline CDR1 MNHNS, CDR2 SASEGT. The CDR3 nucleotides read TGTGCCAGCAGTGAAGCGGTACGGGGGCGCCGGGCCGGGGAGCTGTTTTTT. It translates to CASSEAVRGRRAGELFF.

This clonotype occurred many times. The chain has TRBV20-1 and TRBJ2-7, with D perhaps TRBD2 (6 bases). Trimming left V 3 bases short and J 3 bases short, with 15 bases between. Looked up from germline, CDR1 is DFQATT and CDR2 is SNEGSKA (reference sequence). The CDR3 sequence is 14 residues long. As DNA, the CDR3 is TGCAGTGCTAGGCCAGCGGGCATCCTCTACGAGCAGTACTTC. It encodes CSARPAGILYEQYF.

This clonotype was counted ten times or more. The chain employs TRBV11-2 and TRBJ2-2; TRBD2 aligns across 12 bases. Germline lookup yields CDR1 SGHAT and CDR2 FQNNGV. V was clipped by 8 bases and J by 6 bases; unmatched bases: 4. The CDR3 length is 14 residues. This CDR3 is CASALAGGAGELFF. CDR3 nucleotide sequence: TGTGCCAGCGCACTAGCGGGAGGAGCCGGGGAGCTGTTTTTT.